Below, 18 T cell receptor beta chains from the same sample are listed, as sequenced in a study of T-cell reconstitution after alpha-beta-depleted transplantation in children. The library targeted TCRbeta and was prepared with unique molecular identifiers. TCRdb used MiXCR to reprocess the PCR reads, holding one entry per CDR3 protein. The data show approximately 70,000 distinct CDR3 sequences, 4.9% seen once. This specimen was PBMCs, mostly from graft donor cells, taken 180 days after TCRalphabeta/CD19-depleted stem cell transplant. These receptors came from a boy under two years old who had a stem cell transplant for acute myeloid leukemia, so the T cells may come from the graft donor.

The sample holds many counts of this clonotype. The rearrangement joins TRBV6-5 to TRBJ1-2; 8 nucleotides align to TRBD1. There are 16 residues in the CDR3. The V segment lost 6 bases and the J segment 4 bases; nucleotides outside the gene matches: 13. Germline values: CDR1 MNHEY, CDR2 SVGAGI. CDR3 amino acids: CASSNTRTGPGYGYTF. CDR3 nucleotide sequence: TGTGCCAGCAGCAACACCCGGACAGGGCCTGGCTATGGCTACACCTTC.

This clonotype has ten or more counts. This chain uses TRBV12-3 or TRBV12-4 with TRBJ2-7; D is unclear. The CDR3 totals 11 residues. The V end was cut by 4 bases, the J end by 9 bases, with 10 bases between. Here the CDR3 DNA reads TGTGCCAGCAGTTCGACAACTGGGCAGTACTTC. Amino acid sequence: CASSSTTGQYF.

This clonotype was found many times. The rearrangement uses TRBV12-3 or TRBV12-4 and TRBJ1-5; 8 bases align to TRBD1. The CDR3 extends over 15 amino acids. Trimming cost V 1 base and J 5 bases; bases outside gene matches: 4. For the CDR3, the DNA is TGTGCCAGCAGTTTAGTGGGGACAGGATATCAGCCCCAGCATTTT. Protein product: CASSLVGTGYQPQHF.

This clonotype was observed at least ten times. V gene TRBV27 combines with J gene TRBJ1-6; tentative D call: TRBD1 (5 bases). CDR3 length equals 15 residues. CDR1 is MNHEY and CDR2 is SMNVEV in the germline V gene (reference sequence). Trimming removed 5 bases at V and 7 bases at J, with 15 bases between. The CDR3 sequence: CASSTTRGKNSPLHF. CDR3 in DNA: TGTGCCAGCAGTACAACTAGGGGCAAGAATTCACCCCTCCACTTT.

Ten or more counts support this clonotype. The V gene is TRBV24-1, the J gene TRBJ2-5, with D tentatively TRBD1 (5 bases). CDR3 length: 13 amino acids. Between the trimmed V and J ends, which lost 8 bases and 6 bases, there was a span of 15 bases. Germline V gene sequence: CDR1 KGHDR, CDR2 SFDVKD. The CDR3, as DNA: TGTGCCACCAACGCAGGGATAGGAAAGACCCAGTACTTC. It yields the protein CATNAGIGKTQYF.

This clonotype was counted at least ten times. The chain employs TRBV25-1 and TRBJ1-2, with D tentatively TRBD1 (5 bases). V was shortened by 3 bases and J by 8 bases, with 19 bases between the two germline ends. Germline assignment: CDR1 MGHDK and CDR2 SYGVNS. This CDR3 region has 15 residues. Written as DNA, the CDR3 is TGTGCCAGCAGTGACCTTGGGAGGGACTCGGGAGGCTACACCTTC. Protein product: CASSDLGRDSGGYTF.

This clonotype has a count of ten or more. Here the CDR3 reads CSVVRRLGSHEQFF. As DNA, the CDR3 is TGCAGCGTTGTGCGAAGACTAGGGTCGCATGAGCAGTTCTTC. The chain recombines TRBV29-1 with TRBJ2-1, with D possibly TRBD2 on 6 matching bases. Trimming removed 4 bases at V and 8 bases at J, with 18 bases between. Germline V lookup: CDR1 SQVTM, CDR2 ANQGSEA. This CDR3 region has 14 residues.

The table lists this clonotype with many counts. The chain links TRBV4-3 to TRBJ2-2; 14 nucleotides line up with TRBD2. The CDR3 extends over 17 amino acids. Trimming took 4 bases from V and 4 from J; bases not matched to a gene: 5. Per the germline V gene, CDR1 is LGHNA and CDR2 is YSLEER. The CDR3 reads CASSRRLAGGATGELFF. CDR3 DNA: TGCGCCAGCAGCCGACGACTAGCGGGGGGGGCCACCGGGGAGCTGTTTTTT.

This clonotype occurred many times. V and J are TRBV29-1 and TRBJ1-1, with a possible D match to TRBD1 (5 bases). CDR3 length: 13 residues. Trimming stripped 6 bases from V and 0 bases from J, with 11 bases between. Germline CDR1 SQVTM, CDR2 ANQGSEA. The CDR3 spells CSVLGAMNTEAFF. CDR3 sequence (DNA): TGCAGCGTCCTAGGGGCCATGAACACTGAAGCTTTCTTT. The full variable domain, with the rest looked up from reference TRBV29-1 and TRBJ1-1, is SAVISQKPSRDICQRGTSLTIQCQVDSQVTMMFWYRQQPGQSLTLIATANQGSEATYESGFVIDKFPISRPNLTFSTLTVSNMSPEDSSIYLCSVLGAMNTEAFFGQGTRLTVV.

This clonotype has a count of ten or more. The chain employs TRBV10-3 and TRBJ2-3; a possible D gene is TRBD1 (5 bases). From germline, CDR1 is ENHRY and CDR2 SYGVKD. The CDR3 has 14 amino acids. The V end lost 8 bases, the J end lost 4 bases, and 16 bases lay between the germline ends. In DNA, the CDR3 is TGTGCCATCTCTGGCCAGGGAACGGCAGATACGCAGTATTTT. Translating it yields CAISGQGTADTQYF.

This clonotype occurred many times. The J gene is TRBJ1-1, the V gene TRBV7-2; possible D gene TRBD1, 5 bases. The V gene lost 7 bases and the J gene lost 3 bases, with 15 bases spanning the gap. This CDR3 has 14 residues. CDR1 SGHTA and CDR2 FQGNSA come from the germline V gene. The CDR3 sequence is CASNLARGDTEAFF. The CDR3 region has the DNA TGTGCCAGCAATCTGGCCCGGGGGGACACTGAAGCTTTCTTT. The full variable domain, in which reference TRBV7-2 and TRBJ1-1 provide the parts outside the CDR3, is GAGVSQSPSNKVTEKGKDVELRCDPISGHTALYWYRQSLGQGLEFLIYFQGNSAPDKSGLPSDRFSAERTGGSVSTLTIQRTQQEDSAVYLCASNLARGDTEAFFGQGTRLTVV.

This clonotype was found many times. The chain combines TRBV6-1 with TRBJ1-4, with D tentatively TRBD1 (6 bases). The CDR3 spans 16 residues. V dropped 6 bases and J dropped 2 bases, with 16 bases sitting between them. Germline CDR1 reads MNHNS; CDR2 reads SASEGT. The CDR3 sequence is CASRGTGTTTNEKLFF. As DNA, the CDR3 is TGTGCCAGCAGGGGAACCGGGACAACTACTAATGAAAAACTGTTTTTT.

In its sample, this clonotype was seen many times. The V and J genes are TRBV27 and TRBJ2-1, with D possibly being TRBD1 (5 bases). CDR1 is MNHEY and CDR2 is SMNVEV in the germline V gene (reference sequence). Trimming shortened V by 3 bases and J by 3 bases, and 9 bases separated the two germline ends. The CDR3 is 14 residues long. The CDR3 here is CASSFQGDYNEQFF. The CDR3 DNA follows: TGTGCCAGCAGTTTCCAGGGTGACTACAATGAGCAGTTCTTC.

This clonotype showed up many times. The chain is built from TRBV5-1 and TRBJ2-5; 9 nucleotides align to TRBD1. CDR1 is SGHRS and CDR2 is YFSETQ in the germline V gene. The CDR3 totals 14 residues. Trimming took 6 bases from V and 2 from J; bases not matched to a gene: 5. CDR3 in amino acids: CASTTGGRQETQYF. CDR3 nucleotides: TGCGCCAGCACTACAGGGGGCCGGCAAGAGACCCAGTACTTC.

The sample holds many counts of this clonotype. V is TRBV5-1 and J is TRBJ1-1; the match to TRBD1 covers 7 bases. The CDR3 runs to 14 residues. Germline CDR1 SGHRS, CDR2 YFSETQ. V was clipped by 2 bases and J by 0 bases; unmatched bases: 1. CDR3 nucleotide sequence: TGCGCCAGCAGCTTCAGGGGGATGAACACTGAAGCTTTCTTT. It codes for CASSFRGMNTEAFF. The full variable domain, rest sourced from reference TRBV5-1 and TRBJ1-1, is KAGVTQTPRYLIKTRGQQVTLSCSPISGHRSVSWYQQTPGQGLQFLFEYFSETQRNKGNFPGRFSGRQFSNSRSEMNVSTLELGDSALYLCASSFRGMNTEAFFGQGTRLTVV.

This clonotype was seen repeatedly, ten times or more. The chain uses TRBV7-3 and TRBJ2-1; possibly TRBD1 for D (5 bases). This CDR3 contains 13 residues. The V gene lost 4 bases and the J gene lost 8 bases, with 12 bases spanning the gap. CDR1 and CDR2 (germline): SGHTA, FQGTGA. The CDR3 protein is CASSSHLQDEQFF. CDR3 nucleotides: TGTGCCAGCAGCTCCCACCTACAGGATGAGCAGTTCTTC.

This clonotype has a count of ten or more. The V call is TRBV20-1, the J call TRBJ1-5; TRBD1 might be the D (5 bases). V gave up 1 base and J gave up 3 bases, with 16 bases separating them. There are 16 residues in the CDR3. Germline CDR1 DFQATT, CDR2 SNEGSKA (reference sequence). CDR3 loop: CSARASLGASNQPQHF. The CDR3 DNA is TGCAGTGCTAGAGCCTCGTTAGGGGCATCCAATCAGCCCCAGCATTTT.

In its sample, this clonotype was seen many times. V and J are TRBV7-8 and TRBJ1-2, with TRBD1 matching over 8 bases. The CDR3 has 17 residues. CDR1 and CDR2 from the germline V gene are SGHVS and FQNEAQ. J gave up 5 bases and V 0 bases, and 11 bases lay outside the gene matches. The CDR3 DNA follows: TGTGCCAGCAGCTTAGCTTTCATAGGACAGGGCGATTATGGCTACACCTTC. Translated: CASSLAFIGQGDYGYTF.